These 23 T cell receptor beta chains share one sample of origin, sequenced in a study of T cells after yellow fever vaccination. TCRdb itself ran the 5' RACE reads through MiXCR, one entry per CDR3 protein. The table records hundreds of thousands of distinct CDR3 sequences, approximately 13% of them present only once. Source: CD4+ T cells sorted from PBMCs, taken 15 days after the yellow fever booster vaccination. All receptors come from a young man who received the YFV17D yellow fever vaccine.

The V and J genes are TRBV20-1 and TRBJ2-2; TRBD2 matches at 7 bases. This CDR3 spans 16 amino acids. Germline V lookup: CDR1 DFQATT, CDR2 SNEGSKA (reference sequence). J gave up 3 bases and V 4 bases, and 11 bases lay outside the gene matches. The CDR3 is CSATRAGDPHTGELFF. The DNA of the CDR3 is TGCAGTGCTACCCGGGCGGGGGACCCTCACACCGGGGAGCTGTTTTTT.

This clonotype has just a few counts. CDR3 protein: CASSPGGTSGGNYNEQFF. For the CDR3, the DNA is TGTGCCAGCAGCCCAGGGGGGACTAGCGGGGGGAACTACAATGAGCAGTTCTTC. The chain employs TRBV7-2 and TRBJ2-1; 15 nucleotides match TRBD2. Germline V CDR1 and CDR2: SGHTA, FQGNSA. The length of the CDR3 is 18 residues. V shed 5 bases and J 3 bases; nucleotides not matched to a gene: 8.

V gene TRBV6-6 combines with J gene TRBJ2-7, with 11 bases that match TRBD2. This CDR3 is built from 18 residues. Germline CDR1 is MNHNY and CDR2 is SVGAGI (reference sequence). The ends lost 0 bases at V and 2 bases at J; junction bases unmatched: 9. CDR3 DNA: TGTGCCAGCAGTTACTCGGCCCCCCTAGCGGGGGGTACCTACGAGCAGTACGTC. This codes for CASSYSAPLAGGTYEQYV.

This clonotype was counted at least ten times. This chain joins TRBV12-3 or TRBV12-4 and TRBJ2-1; TRBD2 matches at 7 bases. Trimming at V came to 3 bases and at J to 9 bases, leaving 5 bases not matched to a gene. The CDR3 runs to 13 residues. The CDR3 reads CASSLGLKGEQFF. In nucleotides, the CDR3 is TGTGCCAGCAGTTTGGGACTAAAGGGTGAGCAGTTCTTC.

This clonotype has just a few counts. This chain uses TRBV12-3 or TRBV12-4 with TRBJ2-1; TRBD1 matches at 9 bases. Trimming at V came to 7 bases and at J to 5 bases, leaving 6 bases not matched to a gene. The CDR3 loop spans 14 amino acids. This CDR3 is CASTLGTGNNEQFF. In DNA, the CDR3 is TGTGCCAGCACCCTAGGGACAGGGAACAATGAGCAGTTCTTC.

This clonotype occurred a few times. J is TRBJ1-1 and V is TRBV12-3 or TRBV12-4, with D unresolved. The CDR3 has 13 amino acids. V was pared by 10 bases and J by 3 bases, with 15 bases between. The CDR3 DNA follows: TGTGCCACCGACCGCCGGGAAGACACTGAAGCTTTCTTT. It is translated as CATDRREDTEAFF.

This clonotype was seen only a few times. This chain connects TRBV5-1 to TRBJ2-2; D gene unclear. This CDR3 has 16 residues. In germline, CDR1 is SGHRS, CDR2 YFSETQ. Deletions cut 6 bases from V and 6 bases from J, with 21 bases between. CDR3 loop: CASTPPPYTLPGELFF. The CDR3 region has the DNA TGCGCCAGCACGCCGCCCCCGTACACCCTACCCGGGGAGCTGTTTTTT. Based on the CDR3 plus reference TRBV5-1 and TRBJ2-2, the full variable domain is KAGVTQTPRYLIKTRGQQVTLSCSPISGHRSVSWYQQTPGQGLQFLFEYFSETQRNKGNFPGRFSGRQFSNSRSEMNVSTLELGDSALYLCASTPPPYTLPGELFFGEGSRLTVL.

V usage is TRBV4-3 and J usage is TRBJ2-1; D may be TRBD2 (7 bases). The germline V gene encodes CDR1 LGHNA and CDR2 YSLEER. V was cut by 0 bases and J by 5 bases, with 14 bases left in between. CDR3 length: 16 amino acids. CDR3 nucleotide sequence: TGCGCCAGCAGCCAAGATGGGGGGGCTCCCCACAATGAGCAGTTCTTC. Encoded protein: CASSQDGGAPHNEQFF.

This chain connects TRBV5-6 to TRBJ2-7; TRBD1 aligns across 9 bases. The CDR3 has 15 amino acids. Per germline, CDR1 SGHDT and CDR2 YYEEEE. The ends lost 6 bases at V and 3 bases at J; junction bases unmatched: 10. CDR3 loop: CASTSDRGSGYEQYV. CDR3 bases: TGTGCCAGCACCTCCGACAGGGGGTCGGGCTACGAGCAGTACGTC.

This clonotype was detected many times. The chain's CDR3 is CASSLGQQADTQYF. CDR3 coding DNA: TGCGCCAGCAGCTTGGGGCAGCAAGCAGATACGCAGTATTTT. This chain links TRBV5-1 with TRBJ2-3; D gene unclear. V shed 0 bases and J shed 4 bases, with 9 bases lying between them. The V gene's germline CDR1 is SGHRS and CDR2 YFSETQ. This CDR3 region has 14 residues.

This clonotype has just a few counts. The rearrangement links TRBV4-1 to TRBJ2-7, with TRBD1 matching over 8 bases. The CDR3 loop spans 16 amino acids. CDR1 is MGHRA, CDR2 YSYEKL, per germline. Unmatched junction bases numbered 10, after V lost 3 bases and J lost 3 bases. The CDR3 spells CASSQDRDRSFYEQYF. As DNA, the CDR3 is TGCGCCAGCAGCCAGGACCGGGACAGGTCCTTCTACGAGCAGTACTTC.

This clonotype was picked up many times. This rearrangement joins TRBV24-1 to TRBJ2-5; a weak D match, TRBD2 (6 bases). This CDR3 spans 15 amino acids. Trimming took off 6 bases at V and 5 bases at J, with 18 bases between the two ends. The germline V gene encodes CDR1 KGHDR and CDR2 SFDVKD. The CDR3 protein is CATSSILLGRETQYF. The DNA of the CDR3 is TGTGCCACCAGTAGCATCCTTTTGGGGAGGGAGACCCAGTACTTC.

The genes are TRBV6-5 and TRBJ2-6, with D unresolved. CDR1 and CDR2 (germline): MNHEY, SVGAGI. The CDR3 totals 18 residues. V lost 0 bases, J lost 4 bases, and 16 bases lay in between. This CDR3 is CASSYSPIRLLGANVLTF. CDR3 in DNA: TGTGCCAGCAGTTACTCGCCGATCCGCCTTCTAGGGGCCAACGTCCTGACTTTC.

This clonotype was seen ten or more times. The rearrangement links TRBV6-2 or TRBV6-3 to TRBJ2-2, with D hard to call. The CDR3 totals 15 residues. Trimming shortened V by 7 bases and J by 4 bases, and 16 bases separated the two germline ends. Germline V lookup: CDR1 MNHEY, CDR2 SVGEGT. Here the CDR3 reads CASIEALRGTGELFF. CDR3 in DNA: TGTGCCAGCATTGAGGCCCTTCGAGGCACCGGGGAGCTGTTTTTT.

This clonotype was seen more than once but under ten times. The rearrangement joins TRBV2 to TRBJ1-6; D unresolved. The germline CDR1 and CDR2 sequences are SNHLY and FYNNEI. This CDR3 is built from 15 residues. Trimming shortened V by 2 bases and J by 5 bases, and 10 bases separated the two germline ends. DNA of the CDR3: TGTGCCAGCAGTGAAAGGGCAGTAAATAATTCACCCCTCCACTTT. Protein: CASSERAVNNSPLHF.

The rearrangement joins TRBV12-3 or TRBV12-4 to TRBJ2-1; the match to TRBD2 covers 8 bases. The V gene end was trimmed by 6 bases and the J gene end by 9 bases; junction bases not matched to a gene: 10. The CDR3 totals 14 residues. This chain's CDR3 is CASRFERGSGEQFF. The CDR3 DNA sequence: TGTGCCAGCAGGTTTGAGCGGGGGTCCGGTGAGCAGTTCTTC.

At least ten counts were recorded for this clonotype. The J gene is TRBJ2-2, the V gene TRBV7-2; possibly TRBD1 or TRBD2 for D (6 bases each). The germline V gene encodes CDR1 SGHTA and CDR2 FQGNSA. This CDR3 spans 15 amino acids. Trimming pared 4 bases from V and 7 bases from J, leaving 16 bases between. The CDR3 reads CASSSQGRINGELFF. The CDR3, as DNA: TGTGCCAGCAGCTCGCAGGGGAGGATAAACGGGGAGCTGTTTTTT.

V is TRBV11-2 and J is TRBJ2-1; D gene unclear. Germline-derived CDR1 and CDR2 are SGHAT and FQNNGV. The CDR3 consists of 14 residues. V was shortened by 1 base and J by 4 bases, with 8 bases between the two germline ends. CDR3 loop: CASSLGVGYNEQFF. Here the CDR3 DNA reads TGTGCCAGCAGCTTAGGGGTGGGTTACAATGAGCAGTTCTTC.

This clonotype turned up a few times. The chain carries TRBV29-1 and TRBJ1-1; D might be TRBD1 (6 bases). V gave up 7 bases and J gave up 0 bases, with 12 bases separating them. Germline CDR1 SQVTM, CDR2 ANQGSEA. The CDR3 totals 13 residues. CDR3 coding DNA: TGCAGCGGCCGCAGGACAGTGAACACTGAAGCTTTCTTT. Its protein is CSGRRTVNTEAFF. Using reference TRBV29-1 and TRBJ1-1 for the parts outside the CDR3, the full variable domain is SAVISQKPSRDICQRGTSLTIQCQVDSQVTMMFWYRQQPGQSLTLIATANQGSEATYESGFVIDKFPISRPNLTFSTLTVSNMSPEDSSIYLCSGRRTVNTEAFFGQGTRLTVV.

V and J are TRBV5-1 and TRBJ1-4; maybe TRBD1 (5 bases). Trimming cost V 4 bases and J 2 bases, with 12 bases left between them. The CDR3 runs 15 residues. Germline V lookup: CDR1 SGHRS, CDR2 YFSETQ. The CDR3 protein is CASSRDPQTNEKLFF. The CDR3 DNA sequence: TGCGCCAGCAGCCGGGACCCCCAGACTAATGAAAAACTGTTTTTT.

The chain is built from TRBV18 and TRBJ1-6; 8 nucleotides line up with TRBD1. The trim removed 3 bases at V and 0 bases at J, leaving 7 bases unmatched. This CDR3 is built from 18 residues. Per the germline V gene, CDR1 is KGHSH and CDR2 is LQKENI. CDR3 DNA: TGTGCCAGCTCACCTCGGGGGGACAGGAGCTCCTATAATTCACCCCTCCACTTT. This gives the protein CASSPRGDRSSYNSPLHF.

V usage is TRBV18 and J usage is TRBJ1-6; D perhaps matches TRBD1 (6 bases). The CDR3 is 15 amino acids. Germline V gene sequence: CDR1 KGHSH, CDR2 LQKENI. V dropped 2 bases and J dropped 6 bases, with 11 bases sitting between them. CDR3 in amino acids: CASSPGQGTNSPLHF. The DNA of the CDR3 is TGTGCCAGCTCACCAGGCCAGGGGACTAATTCACCCCTCCACTTT.

The chain uses TRBV6-5 and TRBJ2-1; D uncertain. V lost 0 bases and J lost 2, with 8 bases in between. Germline V lookup: CDR1 MNHEY, CDR2 SVGAGI. This CDR3 spans 15 amino acids. CDR3 sequence: CASSYSGVPYNEQFF. DNA of the CDR3: TGTGCCAGCAGTTACTCTGGGGTCCCCTACAATGAGCAGTTCTTC.